This record looks at one T cell receptor (beta chain) sequence and its context. No antigen is known for it. These data belong to a study of blood T cells in healthy people across ages. Study results and limitations: Naive and antigen-experienced cells were not separated, limiting conclusive comparison.

The CDR3 has 15 amino acids. V trimming: 5 bases; J trimming: 4 bases; junction bases outside the gene matches: 9. The germline V gene encodes CDR1 DFQATT and CDR2 SNEGSKA (reference sequence). Together with a sample-barcoded 5' primer, a J-beta primer mix was included in a second PCR lasting roughly 6 to 12 cycles. One entry per CDR3 protein results from TCRdb running MiXCR on the 5' RACE reads. The top ten clones hold under 9% of a sample with 500,000 to 550,000 distinct CDR3 sequences, around 24% of them seen once. The sample was also linked to a second study, of T cells of mothers and their children. As reported in that work: Sequencing returned over 8 million TCR beta CDR3 reads per mother and 3 million to 3.5 million per child. Whether related or unrelated, pairs show similar shaping of TCR recombination output by thymic selection.

The rearrangement uses TRBV20-1 and TRBJ2-5, with TRBD2 matching over 11 bases. Material: blood. The clonotype originates from a boy aged 10-17 years in good health. The CDR3 coding sequence is TGCAGTGCTCCGGGGCTAGCGGGAGGAGGAGAGACCCAGTACTTC. Amino acid sequence: CSAPGLAGGGETQYF.